The rows below give T cell receptor beta chains drawn from one sample of a study of neoadjuvant anti-PD-1 for oral cavity cancer. Profiling relied on immunoSEQ multiplex PCR, and the TCRdb table lists in-frame clones only, not all of them. The sample consists of about 80,000 clones, roughly four fifths of them appearing once. The sequencing here drew on PBMCs, taken before nivolumab (anti-PD-1) treatment. These receptors came from a person between 40 and 79 years old with oral cavity squamous cell carcinoma. Each CDR3 is given with its conserved first and last residue. A D gene is named only where the DNA matches it firmly.

D: NA
V: TRBV19
J: TRBJ2-7
CDR3: CASSISQTGYEQYF

D: TRBD1
V: TRBV7-3
J: TRBJ1-1
CDR3: CASSRDRNTEAFF

D: TRBD2
V: TRBV5-4
J: TRBJ2-1
CDR3: CASSLKSGRSYNEQFF

D: TRBD1
V: TRBV18
J: TRBJ2-7
CDR3: CASSATGGTYEQYF

D: NA
V: TRBV7-9
J: TRBJ2-1
CDR3: CASSAGDSFNEQFF

D: NA
V: TRBV30
J: TRBJ1-2
CDR3: CAWHRGATDGYTF

D: NA
V: TRBV6-5
J: TRBJ2-7
CDR3: CASTNGGGHEQYF

D: NA
V: TRBV28
J: TRBJ1-2
CDR3: CASSTLSGGPVNYGYTF

D: NA
V: TRBV2
J: TRBJ2-3
CDR3: CASKQGTDTQYF

D: NA
V: TRBV2
J: TRBJ2-5
CDR3: CASSESGPQETQYF

D: NA
V: TRBV7-8
J: TRBJ2-4
CDR3: CASSLDGAKNIQYF

D: NA
V: TRBV6-5
J: TRBJ2-7
CDR3: CASSYSTTSYEQYF

D: NA
V: TRBV9
J: TRBJ2-2
CDR3: CASSVVTAGELFF

D: NA
V: TRBV5-5
J: TRBJ1-4
CDR3: CASSLAEGDPNEKLFF

D: TRBD2
V: TRBV5-1
J: TRBJ2-7
CDR3: CASSPVGAGGTYEQYF

D: NA
V: TRBV11-3
J: TRBJ2-4
CDR3: CASSLDAKNIQYF

D: NA
V: TRBV9
J: TRBJ1-1
CDR3: CASSVGTIGTEAFF

D: NA
V: TRBV2
J: TRBJ2-7
CDR3: CASSEVRPNYEQYF

D: NA
V: TRBV5-1
J: TRBJ2-1
CDR3: CASSPSYNEQFF

D: NA
V: TRBV29-1
J: TRBJ2-7
CDR3: CSVGVGGEYEQYF

D: TRBD1
V: TRBV5-1
J: TRBJ1-1
CDR3: CASSLGGQTSQSEAFF

D: TRBD2
V: TRBV7-2
J: TRBJ2-5
CDR3: CASRTSGNQETQYF

D: NA
V: TRBV14
J: TRBJ2-1
CDR3: CASSQRLVGNEQFF

D: TRBD1
V: TRBV27
J: TRBJ1-5
CDR3: CASKSAGQGRSQPQHF

D: TRBD2
V: TRBV5-1
J: TRBJ2-7
CDR3: CASSLGAGGVYEQYF

D: TRBD1
V: TRBV5-5
J: TRBJ1-5
CDR3: CASSLQTGKNQPQHF

D: NA
V: TRBV11-1
J: TRBJ1-1
CDR3: CASSPRDREAFF

D: NA
V: TRBV28
J: TRBJ2-1
CDR3: CASQTAPVLANNEQFF

D: NA
V: TRBV27
J: TRBJ2-7
CDR3: CASSVCSYEQYF

D: NA
V: TRBV5-4
J: TRBJ1-1
CDR3: CASSDTGSNTEAFF

D: NA
V: TRBV10-2
J: TRBJ2-1
CDR3: CASSIQQGLTYNEQFF

D: NA
V: TRBV10-3
J: TRBJ2-2
CDR3: CAISEGRLNTGELFF

D: NA
V: TRBV27
J: TRBJ2-4
CDR3: CASSFSRELSLAKNIQYF

D: NA
V: TRBV25-1
J: TRBJ2-5
CDR3: CASSVRGAGETQYF

D: NA
V: TRBV6-1
J: TRBJ2-2
CDR3: CASSEASANTGELFF

D: TRBD2
V: TRBV30
J: TRBJ2-5
CDR3: CAWSVAGETQYF

D: TRBD1
V: TRBV19
J: TRBJ1-2
CDR3: CASSLETGSYYGYTF

D: TRBD2
V: TRBV25-1
J: TRBJ2-7
CDR3: CASTQTSGSGEQYF

D: NA
V: TRBV11-2
J: TRBJ1-3
CDR3: CASSPQQRGNTIYF

D: TRBD1
V: TRBV5-6
J: TRBJ1-3
CDR3: CASSLDYGTVSGNTIYF

D: TRBD1
V: TRBV5-1
J: TRBJ2-1
CDR3: CASSPGTGGNEQFF

D: NA
V: TRBV14
J: TRBJ2-5
CDR3: CASSPGIGETQYF

D: NA
V: TRBV10-3
J: TRBJ1-2
CDR3: CAISEYGGYTF

D: NA
V: TRBV28
J: TRBJ2-1
CDR3: CASSSPGVAANEQFF

D: NA
V: TRBV7-2
J: TRBJ2-6
CDR3: CASSLGDSGANVLTF